The 18 T cell receptor beta chains below come from one sample, sequenced in a study of graft-versus-host responses after intestinal transplantation (dated by TCRdb to the early 2020s). The library was prepared using the immunoSEQ multiplex PCR assay. TCRdb stores this immuneACCESS table with in-frame sequences only. Part of the clones is absent; in the studies checked, under half of the shortfall reflects unresolved V genes, and no reason is known for the rest. This sample holds about 97,000 clones; 80% to 95% were observed only once. The top ten clones comprise about 16% of the sample. Sequencing was performed on PBMCs, taken around 450 days after intestinal transplant. Source of these receptors: a human patient who received an intestinal transplant, so some T cells may come from the graft donor.

As to this clone: The sample holds other DNA sequences that translate to the same CDR3. The chain uses TRBV7-9 and TRBJ1-1; tentative D call: TRBD1 (5 bases). Per germline, CDR1 SEHNR and CDR2 FQNEAQ (reference sequence). The CDR3 spans 13 residues. Trimming pared 5 bases from V and 4 bases from J, leaving 11 bases between. The CDR3 nucleotides are TGTGCCAGCAGCCTCCAGGGTGGCACTGAAGCTTTCTTT. Encoded protein: CASSLQGGTEAFF.

The chain recombines TRBV19 with TRBJ1-2; 7 bases fit TRBD1. The CDR3 extends over 13 amino acids. V lost 5 bases, J lost 8 bases, and 8 bases stayed unmatched. Germline CDR1 is LNHDA and CDR2 is SQIVND (reference sequence). The chain's CDR3 is CASSGYRGMGYTF. CDR3 sequence (DNA): TGTGCCAGTAGTGGATACAGGGGCATGGGCTACACCTTC. Full variable domain (missing parts from reference TRBV19 and TRBJ1-2): DGGITQSPKYLFRKEGQNVTLSCEQNLNHDAMYWYRQDPGQGLRLIYYSQIVNDFQKGDIAEGYSVSREKKESFPLTVTSAQKNPTAFYLCASSGYRGMGYTFGSGTRLTVV.

The chain uses TRBV9 and TRBJ2-1; D may be TRBD1 (6 bases). Germline values: CDR1 SGDLS, CDR2 YYNGEE. There are 18 residues in the CDR3. Trimming removed 4 bases from V and 5 bases from J, with 25 bases in between. Here the CDR3 DNA reads TGTGCCAGCAGCCCAGGGGCTTTGGGAACTGGCGGCCACAATGAGCAGTTCTTC. Amino acid sequence: CASSPGALGTGGHNEQFF.

This chain joins TRBV5-8 and TRBJ1-5; 10 nucleotides agree with TRBD1. Germline CDR1 reads SGHTS; CDR2 reads YDEGEE. The CDR3 consists of 15 residues. V was clipped by 0 bases and J by 7 bases; unmatched bases: 4. CDR3 region: CASSLEGTGAQPQHF. CDR3 DNA sequence: TGTGCCAGCAGCTTGGAGGGGACAGGGGCGCAGCCCCAGCATTTT. Drawing the rest from reference TRBV5-8 and TRBJ1-5, the complete variable domain is EAGVTQSPTHLIKTRGQQATLRCSPISGHTSVYWYQQALGLGLQFLLWYDEGEERNRGNFPPRFSGRQFPNYSSELNVNALELEDSALYLCASSLEGTGAQPQHFGDGTRLSIL.

This clone was recorded only once. The J gene is TRBJ2-5, the V gene TRBV6-5; D is possibly TRBD2 (7 bases). The V gene's germline CDR1 is MNHEY and CDR2 SVGAGI. CDR3 length equals 14 residues. The ends were cut back, 8 bases at V and 0 bases at J, with 13 bases in the middle. DNA for the CDR3: TGTGCCAGCGGGGGGGGCCCGTACCAAGAGACCCAGTACTTC. Translating gives CASGGGPYQETQYF.

This clone has only a few counts. The chain carries TRBV7-8 and TRBJ2-7; 10 bases are a match to TRBD1. V gave up 5 bases and J gave up 5 bases; unmatched junction bases: 9. The CDR3 contains 15 residues. Germline-derived CDR1 and CDR2 are SGHVS and FQNEAQ. CDR3 nucleotides: TGTGCCAGCAGCCAGAACCCCGGGACAGGGGACGAGCAGTACTTC. Amino acid sequence: CASSQNPGTGDEQYF.

The chain recombines TRBV6-5 with TRBJ2-3; D is tentatively TRBD1 or TRBD2 (6 bases each). V was shortened by 0 bases and J by 8 bases, with 18 bases between the two germline ends. CDR1 is MNHEY, CDR2 SVGAGI, per germline. This CDR3 contains 16 residues. The chain's CDR3 is CASSYSGGQAAGTQYF. The DNA of the CDR3 is TGTGCCAGCAGTTACTCGGGGGGCCAGGCCGCAGGTACGCAGTATTTT.

V and J are TRBV18 and TRBJ1-5; 9 bases line up with TRBD1. V lost 6 bases, J lost 7 bases, and 4 bases stayed unmatched. Germline-derived CDR1 and CDR2 are KGHSH and LQKENI. This CDR3 comprises 13 residues. The CDR3 DNA follows: TGTGCCAGCTCGCGACAGGGGGGACAGCCCCAGCATTTT. Translating gives CASSRQGGQPQHF. The variable domain in full, completed from reference TRBV18 and TRBJ1-5, reads NAGVMQNPRHLVRRRGQEARLRCSPMKGHSHVYWYRQLPEEGLKFMVYLQKENIIDESGMPKERFSAEFPKEGPSILRIQQVVRGDSAAYFCASSRQGGQPQHFGDGTRLSIL.

CDR3 nucleotides: TGTGCCAGCAGCCACGGGGCCCTCCACCCCTGGAACACTGAAGCTTTCTTT. This translates into CASSHGALHPWNTEAFF. The chain recombines TRBV5-6 with TRBJ1-1, with D perhaps TRBD1 (5 bases). Per germline, CDR1 SGHDT and CDR2 YYEEEE. This CDR3 has 17 amino acids. Between the trimmed V and J ends, which lost 4 bases and 1 base, there was a span of 20 bases.

In its sample, this clone ranks as medium-sized (0.01 to 0.1%). The V call is TRBV21-1, the J call TRBJ1-2; the D segment call TRBD1 is taken from the table without a DNA check. TRBV21-1 is classified as a pseudogene. CDR3 size: 14 residues. The CDR3, as DNA: TGTGCCAGCAGCCACGGACAGGTGGAAAGGGGCTACACCTTC. Its translation: CASSHGQVERGYTF.

This clone was recorded only once. The chain uses TRBV19 and TRBJ1-1, with D hard to call. Trimming removed 3 bases at V and 0 bases at J, with 5 bases between. The CDR3 has 13 amino acids. In germline, CDR1 is LNHDA, CDR2 SQIVND (reference sequence). The CDR3 protein is CASSIWMNTEAFF. The CDR3 DNA reads TGTGCCAGTAGTATTTGGATGAACACTGAAGCTTTCTTT.

CDR3 DNA: TGTGCCAGCAGCCCTCTAAACACTGAAGCTTTCTTT. Amino acid sequence: CASSPLNTEAFF. This chain links TRBV6-1 with TRBJ1-1; D is unresolved. Germline CDR1 and CDR2: MNHNS and SASEGT. The CDR3 has 12 residues. The V gene lost 6 bases and the J gene lost 2 bases, with 7 bases spanning the gap.

J is TRBJ2-7 and V is TRBV29-1, with 8 bases aligning to TRBD1. The germline V gene has CDR1 SQVTM and CDR2 ANQGSEA. The CDR3 extends over 13 amino acids. V shed 4 bases, J shed 3 bases, and the junction held 5 bases outside the gene matches. The CDR3 here is CSVGPDRGYEQYF. CDR3 in DNA: TGCAGCGTTGGCCCCGACAGGGGCTACGAGCAGTACTTC.

The genes are TRBV4-2 and TRBJ1-1; D is possibly TRBD1 (5 bases). The V and J ends lost 4 bases and 0 bases respectively, with 15 bases between them. CDR1 is LGHNA, CDR2 YNFKEQ, per germline. CDR3 length: 16 amino acids. The CDR3 is CASSLSPGAMNTEAFF. The CDR3 bases are TGTGCCAGCAGCCTTTCCCCCGGGGCCATGAACACTGAAGCTTTCTTT.

The chain recombines TRBV5-6 with TRBJ1-1; TRBD1 aligns across 7 bases. Trimming took 4 bases from V and 3 from J; bases not matched to a gene: 3. The CDR3 runs to 13 residues. The germline gives CDR1 SGHDT, CDR2 YYEEEE. CDR3: CASSLGQDTEAFF. As DNA, the CDR3 is TGTGCCAGCAGCCTAGGACAGGACACTGAAGCTTTCTTT.

The V gene is TRBV7-3, the J gene TRBJ1-1; D is undetermined. This CDR3 spans 13 amino acids. V gave up 0 bases and J gave up 1 base, with 3 bases separating them. From germline, CDR1 is SGHTA and CDR2 FQGTGA. The CDR3 sequence is CASSLTANTEAFF. The CDR3 bases are TGTGCCAGCAGCTTAACAGCGAACACTGAAGCTTTCTTT.

V gene TRBV5-1 combines with J gene TRBJ2-3; a possible D gene is TRBD1 (5 bases). Germline CDR1 reads SGHRS; CDR2 reads YFSETQ. The CDR3 runs to 17 residues. V dropped 4 bases and J dropped 2 bases, with 20 bases sitting between them. The CDR3 DNA sequence: TGCGCCAGCAGCCCTATGTACACAGGTTTTACCACAGATACGCAGTATTTT. Translated, it gives CASSPMYTGFTTDTQYF.

V is TRBV1 and J is TRBJ1-4; the DNA was not compared with TRBD1, the D call given in the table. TRBV1 is termed a pseudogene. The CDR3 is made up of 14 amino acids. CDR3 DNA sequence: TGCACCAGCAGCCGCAGGGGAACTAATGAAAAACTGTTTTTT. Its translation is CTSSRRGTNEKLFF.